These 6 T cell receptor beta chains were all obtained from the same sample, sequenced in a study of blood T cell repertoires in COVID-19. This table comes from immunoSEQ multiplex PCR, and its TCRdb copy is limited to in-frame clones, with some not included. This table has under 200,000 clones, roughly 86% appearing once. Material: peripheral blood. The receptors shown here come from a man aged 50 to 59 with active or convalescent COVID-19.

The rearrangement uses TRBV19 and TRBJ2-1; 7 bases map to TRBD2. Germline CDR1 is LNHDA and CDR2 is SQIVND (reference sequence). After removal of 7 bases from V and 4 bases from J, the junction contained 10 bases not matched to a gene. This CDR3 region has 15 residues. CDR3 sequence reads: CASTRGRAGYNEQFF. CDR3 nucleotide sequence: TGTGCCAGTACCCGAGGGAGGGCAGGGTACAATGAGCAGTTCTTC.

This clone has just one count. The rearrangement joins TRBV24-1 to TRBJ2-1; D is possibly TRBD1 (6 bases). V was trimmed by 0 bases and J by 7 bases, leaving 15 bases between them. Germline lookup yields CDR1 KGHDR and CDR2 SFDVKD. The CDR3 totals 16 residues. The CDR3: CATSDLQGDTGNEQFF. CDR3 DNA sequence: TGTGCCACCAGTGATTTGCAAGGGGATACAGGGAATGAGCAGTTCTTC.

This clone was counted only a few times. The V gene is TRBV6-2 or TRBV6-3, the J gene TRBJ2-7; the match to TRBD2 covers 7 bases. V dropped 5 bases and J dropped 2; count of bases not matched to a gene: 6. CDR1 and CDR2 from the germline V gene are MNHEY and SVGEGT. CDR3 length equals 14 residues. CDR3 coding DNA: TGTGCCAGCAGTAAAGCGGGACCCCCCTACGAGCAGTACTTC. This sequence encodes CASSKAGPPYEQYF.

The chain has TRBV6-5 and TRBJ1-2, with D maybe TRBD1 (5 bases). CDR1 and CDR2 from the germline V gene are MNHEY and SVGAGI. The germline V and J ends were trimmed by 2 bases and 3 bases, with 7 bases remaining between them. The CDR3 sequence is 13 residues long. CDR3 bases: TGTGCCAGCAGTTACGGCAGGGACTATGGCTACACCTTC. It specifies CASSYGRDYGYTF.

As DNA, the CDR3 is TGTGCCAGCAGCTTAGGACAATATGCTGGCTACACCTTC. As protein: CASSLGQYAGYTF. The rearrangement joins TRBV5-6 to TRBJ1-2, with D possibly matching TRBD1 (5 bases). The length of the CDR3 is 13 residues. CDR1 SGHDT and CDR2 YYEEEE come from the germline V gene. The V end was cut by 2 bases, the J end by 7 bases, with 12 bases between.

V and J are TRBV2 and TRBJ1-1; TRBD1 matches 7 bases. Trimming removed 6 bases from V and 10 bases from J; junction bases left unmatched: 11. This CDR3 contains 13 residues. CDR1 and CDR2 from the germline V gene are SNHLY and FYNNEI. The CDR3: CASRERGPELAFF. CDR3 DNA: TGTGCCAGCAGGGAGAGGGGGCCCGAACTAGCTTTCTTT.